The 32 T cell receptor beta chains below were found in one sample sequenced in a study of Graves' ophthalmopathy and Graves' hyperthyroidism. RNA transcripts served as template for amplifying TCR beta CDR3 sequences. The first-round RT-PCR employed HTBI primers together with the Qiagen OneStep RT-PCR kit. A multiplex PCR was then performed as the second round. Each CDR3 protein is one row after TCRdb ran MiXCR on the multiplex PCR reads. The profile shows hundreds of thousands of distinct CDR3 sequences, 20% to 25% of them singletons. The sequencing sample was made of peripheral blood. The receptor source for this set is a woman in her late teens or twenties with stable Graves' hyperthyroidism.

This clonotype was counted many times. The V gene is TRBV19, the J gene TRBJ2-2; D call uncertain. Germline V gives CDR1 LNHDA, CDR2 SQIVND (reference sequence). The CDR3 has 14 amino acids. V was clipped by 1 base and J by 5 bases, with 8 bases between them. This CDR3 is CASSIAGVTGELFF. Written as DNA, the CDR3 is TGTGCCAGTAGTATAGCTGGGGTGACCGGGGAGCTGTTTTTT. The complete variable domain, with remaining parts taken from reference TRBV19 and TRBJ2-2, reads DGGITQSPKYLFRKEGQNVTLSCEQNLNHDAMYWYRQDPGQGLRLIYYSQIVNDFQKGDIAEGYSVSREKKESFPLTVTSAQKNPTAFYLCASSIAGVTGELFFGEGSRLTVL.

This clonotype was seen repeatedly, ten times or more. The chain links TRBV13 to TRBJ2-3; possibly TRBD2 for D (5 bases). Germline CDR1 and CDR2: PRHDT and FYEKMQ (reference sequence). The germline V and J ends were trimmed by 5 bases and 3 bases, with 15 bases remaining between them. This CDR3 region has 15 residues. The CDR3 nucleotides are TGTGCCAGCAGCCCAGGACTGTTCGGAACAGATACGCAGTATTTT. This encodes CASSPGLFGTDTQYF.

Concerning this clonotype: This likely comes from a read error, as the CDR3 has no conserved phenylalanine or tryptophan at its end. The chain joins TRBV7-2 to TRBJ2-7, with a possible D match to TRBD2 (6 bases). This CDR3 has 13 amino acids. CDR1 is SGHTA, CDR2 FQGNSA, per germline. V lost 6 bases and J 2 bases, leaving 11 bases between the germline ends. The CDR3 sequence: CASRWRGPYEQYY. The DNA for the CDR3 is TGTGCCAGCAGATGGCGGGGCCCCTACGAGCAGTACTAC.

This clonotype was detected many times. The J gene is TRBJ2-5, the V gene TRBV5-4, with TRBD2 identical over 9 bases. The CDR3 is made up of 15 amino acids. V shed 4 bases, J shed 4 bases, and the junction held 8 bases outside the gene matches. Germline values: CDR1 SGHNT, CDR2 YYREEE (reference sequence). The CDR3 spells CASSVIAGAGETQYF. CDR3 sequence (DNA): TGTGCCAGCAGCGTAATAGCGGGAGCTGGAGAGACCCAGTACTTC.

This clonotype was seen ten or more times. The V gene is TRBV18, the J gene TRBJ1-1; tentatively, D is TRBD1 (5 bases). The germline CDR1 and CDR2 sequences are KGHSH and LQKENI. V was shortened by 2 bases and J by 3 bases, with 13 bases between the two germline ends. CDR3 length: 15 amino acids. The CDR3 nucleotides read TGTGCCAGCTCACCAGGGGCAGCCCTCTACACTGAAGCTTTCTTT. Its translation: CASSPGAALYTEAFF.

V and J are TRBV20-1 and TRBJ1-5; D is unclear. Trimming cost V 0 bases and J 0 bases, with 6 bases left between them. The CDR3 loop spans 14 amino acids. Germline values: CDR1 DFQATT, CDR2 SNEGSKA (reference sequence). The CDR3 is CSARDAYSNQPQHF. In DNA, the CDR3 is TGCAGTGCTAGAGATGCCTATAGCAATCAGCCCCAGCATTTT.

In this sample, this clonotype turned up many times. This chain uses TRBV11-2 with TRBJ1-1; D unclear. The germline V gene encodes CDR1 SGHAT and CDR2 FQNNGV. The CDR3 is 15 residues long. Between the trimmed V and J ends, which lost 5 bases and 1 base, there was a span of 14 bases. CDR3 in DNA: TGTGCCAGCAGCCACAAAAGGGCGAAGAACACTGAAGCTTTCTTT. This translates into CASSHKRAKNTEAFF.

This clonotype was seen repeatedly, ten times or more. This rearrangement joins TRBV10-3 to TRBJ2-2, with D perhaps assigned TRBD1 or TRBD2 (7 bases each). The V gene's germline CDR1 is ENHRY and CDR2 SYGVKD. The CDR3 loop spans 14 amino acids. Trimming left V 6 bases short and J 3 bases short, with 11 bases between. Here the CDR3 reads CAISSGTDTGELFF. The CDR3 region has the DNA TGTGCCATCAGCAGCGGGACAGACACCGGGGAGCTGTTTTTT.

The V and J genes are TRBV6-1 and TRBJ1-5, with 7 bases fitting TRBD1. The germline CDR1 and CDR2 sequences are MNHNS and SASEGT. With 6 bases clipped from V and 0 bases from J, the junction kept 8 bases outside the gene matches. The CDR3 spans 16 residues. Here the CDR3 DNA reads TGTGCCAGCAGCCGACAAGGGACAGTTAGCAATCAGCCCCAGCATTTT. It encodes CASSRQGTVSNQPQHF.

This clonotype was picked up many times. J is TRBJ2-7 and V is TRBV6-4; 14 bases agree with TRBD2. The CDR3 length is 18 residues. With 1 base clipped from V and 2 bases from J, the junction kept 7 bases outside the gene matches. The germline V gene has CDR1 MRHNA and CDR2 SNTAGT. The chain's CDR3 is CASSDLTSGRARAYEQYF. CDR3 coding DNA: TGTGCCAGCAGTGACTTGACTAGCGGGAGGGCCAGGGCCTACGAGCAGTACTTC.

This clonotype has a handful of counts. The chain joins TRBV18 to TRBJ1-6, with D hard to call. The germline CDR1 and CDR2 sequences are KGHSH and LQKENI. This CDR3 has 14 residues. The V gene lost 2 bases and the J gene lost 8 bases, with 10 bases spanning the gap. The CDR3 region is CASSPDLTYSPLHF. The DNA for the CDR3 is TGTGCCAGCTCACCAGACCTAACATATTCACCCCTCCACTTT.

This clonotype was observed a few times. The J gene is TRBJ2-7, the V gene TRBV10-1; 11 bases agree with TRBD2. The CDR3 consists of 14 residues. With 5 bases clipped from V and 1 base from J, the junction kept 1 base outside the gene matches. In germline, CDR1 is WNHNN, CDR2 SYGVQD (reference sequence). In DNA, the CDR3 is TGCGCCAGCAGTACTAGCGGGAGATCCTACGAGCAGTACTTC. Translated: CASSTSGRSYEQYF.

This clonotype was recorded many times. The rearrangement links TRBV20-1 to TRBJ2-4, with 8 nucleotides matching TRBD1. Germline CDR1 is DFQATT and CDR2 is SNEGSKA (reference sequence). There are 16 residues in the CDR3. The trim removed 1 base at V and 7 bases at J, leaving 12 bases unmatched. The CDR3 region has the DNA TGCAGTGCTAGAGTCGAACGGGACAGGAGGGGGAACATTCAGTACTTC. Residues: CSARVERDRRGNIQYF.

This clonotype came up many times. The gene calls are TRBV12-3 or TRBV12-4 and TRBJ1-5; the D gene is possibly TRBD1 (5 bases). V lost 3 bases and J lost 5, with 11 bases in between. The CDR3 is 14 amino acids. DNA of the CDR3: TGTGCCAGCAGTTTCGGGACTGTATATCAGCCCCAGCATTTT. Its protein product is CASSFGTVYQPQHF.

This clonotype was seen only once. The conserved phenylalanine or tryptophan is not found at the CDR3 terminus, so this likely reflects a read error. The DNA is omitted, as the CDR3 cannot be located on it reliably, and the CDR3 follows TCRdb's listing. The J gene is TRBJ1-5, the V gene TRBV6-1. The CDR3 adds up to 15 amino acids, both ends counted. Germline-derived CDR1 and CDR2 are MNHNS and SASEGT. CDR3 sequence reads: CASTKVVGSNQPQQL.

Notes on this clonotype: This clone may be a read error of a much larger clone one base away. J is TRBJ1-1 and V is TRBV6-1; D not resolved. This CDR3 region has 14 residues. The germline V gene has CDR1 MNHNS and CDR2 SASEGT. Trimming removed 7 bases at V and 3 bases at J, with 15 bases between. CDR3 sequence reads: CASIPGSLDTEAFF. The DNA of the CDR3 is TGTGCCAGCATCCCCGGGAGTCTGGACACTGAAGCTTTCTTT.

This clonotype has at least ten counts. J is TRBJ2-7 and V is TRBV7-8, with D possibly matching TRBD2 (6 bases). This CDR3 spans 16 amino acids. The germline gives CDR1 SGHVS, CDR2 FQNEAQ. Trimming pared 1 base from V and 6 bases from J, leaving 19 bases between. The CDR3 nucleotides are TGTGCCAGCAGCTTAGGCCCACGCGGGAAGAGAGGCGAGCAGTACTTC. Its translation: CASSLGPRGKRGEQYF.

This clonotype was seen ten or more times. The rearrangement links TRBV20-1 to TRBJ2-2; D is perhaps TRBD2 (5 bases). The V gene lost 3 bases and the J gene lost 4 bases, with 6 bases spanning the gap. This CDR3 comprises 12 residues. Germline CDR1 is DFQATT and CDR2 is SNEGSKA (reference sequence). CDR3 nucleotides: TGCAGTGCTAGGAGGGCCACCGGGGAGCTGTTTTTT. It translates to CSARRATGELFF.

This clonotype was seen many times. The gene calls are TRBV2 and TRBJ1-6; D unresolved. The CDR3 extends over 15 amino acids. V was clipped by 6 bases and J by 1 base, with 10 bases between them. The V gene's germline CDR1 is SNHLY and CDR2 FYNNEI. CDR3 sequence: CASRPEGSYNSPLHF. CDR3 sequence (DNA): TGTGCCAGCAGGCCCGAAGGGTCCTATAATTCACCCCTCCACTTT.

Points on this clonotype: Since a much larger clone is just one base distant, this may be a read error. CDR3 in amino acids: CASSIRLVAGVSEQYF. CDR3 in DNA: TGTGCCAGTAGTATTCGGTTGGTAGCGGGAGTGAGCGAGCAGTACTTC. The chain joins TRBV19 to TRBJ2-7, with 9 bases that match TRBD2. The ends lost 3 bases at V and 6 bases at J; junction bases unmatched: 12. The V gene's germline CDR1 is LNHDA and CDR2 SQIVND (reference sequence). CDR3 size: 16 residues.

In its sample, this clonotype was seen a few times. The chain recombines TRBV6-1 with TRBJ1-2; D is ambiguous. V lost 3 bases, J lost 4 bases, and 12 bases lay in between. This CDR3 has 14 residues. The germline gives CDR1 MNHNS, CDR2 SASEGT. CDR3 bases: TGTGCCAGCAGTGAGAGGCCTGGGCGCTATGGCTACACCTTC. Amino acids: CASSERPGRYGYTF.

Many counts were recorded for this clonotype. The gene calls are TRBV19 and TRBJ2-2, with TRBD1 matching 9 bases. Germline V gene lookup returns CDR1 LNHDA and CDR2 SQIVND (reference sequence). The ends lost 1 base at V and 2 bases at J; junction bases unmatched: 8. This CDR3 region has 18 residues. For the CDR3, the DNA is TGTGCCAGTAGTATAGGGCTGCCGGGACAGGGTAACACCGGGGAGCTGTTTTTT. It specifies CASSIGLPGQGNTGELFF.

The sample holds many counts of this clonotype. The chain recombines TRBV28 with TRBJ2-7; D may be TRBD1 or TRBD2 (6 bases each). The CDR3 runs 14 residues. V gave up 5 bases and J gave up 7 bases, with 18 bases separating them. CDR1 is MDHEN, CDR2 SYDVKM, per germline. CDR3 coding DNA: TGTGCCAGCAGTCCTGCAGGGGTCCTAGCGGAGCAGTACTTC. It codes for CASSPAGVLAEQYF.

This clonotype occurred many times. This sequence joins TRBV12-3 or TRBV12-4 and TRBJ1-2; no definite D call. The CDR3 runs to 13 residues. Between the trimmed V and J ends, which lost 3 bases and 7 bases, there was a span of 12 bases. In nucleotides, the CDR3 is TGTGCCAGCAGTTTTAGGACGGATGTTGGCTACACCTTC. Translating gives CASSFRTDVGYTF.

This clonotype was seen more than once but under ten times. The V call is TRBV12-5, the J call TRBJ1-2; D uncertain. From germline, CDR1 is LGHNT and CDR2 FRNRAP. V was cut by 1 base and J by 9 bases, with 3 bases left in between. This CDR3 has 10 amino acids. CDR3 sequence reads: CASGLDSYTF. The DNA of the CDR3 is TGTGCTAGTGGTTTGGACAGCTACACCTTC.

This clonotype has a handful of counts. This rearrangement joins TRBV19 to TRBJ2-4; maybe TRBD2 (6 bases). The CDR3 has 16 amino acids. V lost 5 bases and J 2 bases, leaving 16 bases between the germline ends. Per germline, CDR1 LNHDA and CDR2 SQIVND (reference sequence). The CDR3 nucleotides read TGTGCCAGTAGTGCAAGACTAGGCGGGTCCAAAAACATTCAGTACTTC. As protein: CASSARLGGSKNIQYF.

V and J are TRBV30 and TRBJ2-2, with TRBD2 matching over 7 bases. Germline V lookup: CDR1 GTSNPN, CDR2 SVGIG (reference sequence). The CDR3 is 11 residues long. V lost 2 bases, J lost 14 bases, and 5 bases stayed unmatched. The CDR3 DNA follows: TGTGCCTGGAGTCTCGGGGGGAGTCTGTTTTTT. Translating gives CAWSLGGSLFF.

This rearrangement joins TRBV5-6 to TRBJ1-1; 10 nucleotides align to TRBD1. Germline V gene data show CDR1 as SGHDT and CDR2 as YYEEEE. The CDR3 covers 17 residues. The J segment lost 4 bases and the V segment lost 1 base, leaving 10 bases of the junction unmatched. The CDR3 loop is CASSLRGQGWGGTEAFF. CDR3 coding DNA: TGTGCCAGCAGCTTGAGGGGACAGGGGTGGGGCGGCACTGAAGCTTTCTTT.

Many counts were recorded for this clonotype. The V gene is TRBV11-1, the J gene TRBJ2-7, with D perhaps matching TRBD1 (6 bases). V lost 4 bases and J lost 6, with 19 bases in between. The CDR3 is made up of 15 amino acids. Per germline, CDR1 SGHAT and CDR2 FQDESV (reference sequence). This CDR3 reads CASSSQTGRGGEQYF. The CDR3 DNA is TGTGCCAGCAGCTCACAAACAGGGCGCGGAGGCGAGCAGTACTTC. Drawing the rest from reference TRBV11-1 and TRBJ2-7, the complete variable domain is EAEVAQSPRYKITEKSQAVAFWCDPISGHATLYWYRQILGQGPELLVQFQDESVVDDSQLPKDRFSAERLKGVDSTLKIQPAELGDSAMYLCASSSQTGRGGEQYFGPGTRLTVT.

This clonotype showed up many times. The chain is built from TRBV19 and TRBJ2-7; 8 bases agree with TRBD1. This CDR3 is 14 amino acids long. Germline CDR1 and CDR2: LNHDA and SQIVND (reference sequence). The V segment lost 4 bases and the J segment 4 bases; nucleotides outside the gene matches: 6. The DNA of the CDR3 is TGTGCCAGTAGTAGTACAGGGGGGTTTTACGAGCAGTACTTC. This encodes CASSSTGGFYEQYF.

This clonotype was counted at least ten times. The chain employs TRBV6-2 or TRBV6-3 and TRBJ1-5, with 11 positions matching TRBD1. CDR1 is MNHEY and CDR2 is SVGEGT in the germline V gene. CDR3 size: 17 residues. Trimming took 2 bases from V and 7 from J; bases not matched to a gene: 10. The CDR3 spells CASSYVMGQGVRQPQHF. CDR3 DNA: TGTGCCAGCAGTTACGTGATGGGACAGGGGGTACGGCAGCCCCAGCATTTT.

V gene TRBV28 combines with J gene TRBJ2-4; D is undetermined. This CDR3 spans 15 amino acids. Trimming removed 5 bases at V and 0 bases at J, with 11 bases between. Germline assignment: CDR1 MDHEN and CDR2 SYDVKM. CDR3 protein: CASSHYPLAKNIQYF. The CDR3 coding sequence is TGTGCCAGCAGTCACTATCCCCTAGCCAAAAACATTCAGTACTTC. Supplemented by reference TRBV28 and TRBJ2-4, the full variable domain reads DVKVTQSSRYLVKRTGEKVFLECVQDMDHENMFWYRQDPGLGLRLIYFSYDVKMKEKGDIPEGYSVSREKKERFSLILESASTNQTSMYLCASSHYPLAKNIQYFGAGTRLSVL.